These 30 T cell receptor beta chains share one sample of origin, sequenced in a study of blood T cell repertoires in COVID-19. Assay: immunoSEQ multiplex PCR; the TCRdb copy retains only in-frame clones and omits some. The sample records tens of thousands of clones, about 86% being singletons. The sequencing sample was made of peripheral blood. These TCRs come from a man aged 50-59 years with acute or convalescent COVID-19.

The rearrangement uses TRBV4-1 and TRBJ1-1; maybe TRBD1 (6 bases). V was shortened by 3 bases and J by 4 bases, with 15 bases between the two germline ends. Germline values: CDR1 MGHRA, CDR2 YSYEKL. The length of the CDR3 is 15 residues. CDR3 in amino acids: CASSQFAGAGTEAFF. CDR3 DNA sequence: TGCGCCAGCAGCCAGTTCGCAGGGGCGGGCACTGAAGCTTTCTTT.

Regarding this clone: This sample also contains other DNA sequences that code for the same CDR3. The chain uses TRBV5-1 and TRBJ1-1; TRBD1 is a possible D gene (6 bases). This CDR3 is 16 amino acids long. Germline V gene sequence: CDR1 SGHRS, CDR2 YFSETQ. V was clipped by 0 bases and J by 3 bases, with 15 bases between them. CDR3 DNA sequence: TGCGCCAGCAGCTTGGAAGTAACAGGGATTTACACTGAAGCTTTCTTT. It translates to CASSLEVTGIYTEAFF. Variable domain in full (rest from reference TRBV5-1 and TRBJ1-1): KAGVTQTPRYLIKTRGQQVTLSCSPISGHRSVSWYQQTPGQGLQFLFEYFSETQRNKGNFPGRFSGRQFSNSRSEMNVSTLELGDSALYLCASSLEVTGIYTEAFFGQGTRLTVV.

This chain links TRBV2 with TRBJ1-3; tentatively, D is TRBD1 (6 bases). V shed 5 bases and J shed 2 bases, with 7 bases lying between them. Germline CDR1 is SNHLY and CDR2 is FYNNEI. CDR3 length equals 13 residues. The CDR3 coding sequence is TGTGCCAGCAGTCAGGGGCCTGGAAACACCATATATTTT. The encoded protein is CASSQGPGNTIYF.

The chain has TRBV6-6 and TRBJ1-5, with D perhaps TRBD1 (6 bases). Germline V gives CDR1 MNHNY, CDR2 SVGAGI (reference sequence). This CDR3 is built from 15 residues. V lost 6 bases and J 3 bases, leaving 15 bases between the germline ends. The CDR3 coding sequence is TGTGCCAGCAGCAAGCTACAGGGACCCAATCAGCCCCAGCATTTT. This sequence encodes CASSKLQGPNQPQHF.

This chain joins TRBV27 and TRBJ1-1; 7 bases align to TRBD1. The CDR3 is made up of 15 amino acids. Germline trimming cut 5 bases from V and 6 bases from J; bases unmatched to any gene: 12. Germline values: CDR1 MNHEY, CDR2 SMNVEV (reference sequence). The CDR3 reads CASSKNSDDRAEAFF. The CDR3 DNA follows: TGTGCCAGCAGTAAGAATTCGGACGACAGGGCTGAAGCTTTCTTT.

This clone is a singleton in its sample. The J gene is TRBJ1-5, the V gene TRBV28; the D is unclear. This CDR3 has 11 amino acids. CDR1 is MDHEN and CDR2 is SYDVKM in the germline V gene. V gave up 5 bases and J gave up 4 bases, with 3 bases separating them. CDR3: CASSQNQPQHF. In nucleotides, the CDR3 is TGTGCCAGCAGTCAGAATCAGCCCCAGCATTTT.

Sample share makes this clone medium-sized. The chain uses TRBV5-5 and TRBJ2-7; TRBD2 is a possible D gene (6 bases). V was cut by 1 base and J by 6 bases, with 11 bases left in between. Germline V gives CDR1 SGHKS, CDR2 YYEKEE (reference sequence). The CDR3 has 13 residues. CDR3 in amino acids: CASSLTGVGEQYF. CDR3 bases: TGTGCCAGCAGCTTGACGGGGGTCGGCGAGCAGTACTTC.

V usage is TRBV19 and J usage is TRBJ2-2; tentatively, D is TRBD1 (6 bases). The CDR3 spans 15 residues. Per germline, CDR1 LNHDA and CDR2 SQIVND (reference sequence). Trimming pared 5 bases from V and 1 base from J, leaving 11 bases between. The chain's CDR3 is CASSPKDRNTGELFF. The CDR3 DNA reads TGTGCCAGTAGTCCCAAGGACAGGAACACCGGGGAGCTGTTTTTT. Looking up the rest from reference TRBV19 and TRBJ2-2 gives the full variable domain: DGGITQSPKYLFRKEGQNVTLSCEQNLNHDAMYWYRQDPGQGLRLIYYSQIVNDFQKGDIAEGYSVSREKKESFPLTVTSAQKNPTAFYLCASSPKDRNTGELFFGEGSRLTVL.

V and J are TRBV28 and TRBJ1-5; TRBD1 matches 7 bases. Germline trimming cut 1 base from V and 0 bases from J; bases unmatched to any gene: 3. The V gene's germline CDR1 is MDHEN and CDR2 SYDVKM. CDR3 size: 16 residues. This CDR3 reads CASSLSGTVSNQPQHF. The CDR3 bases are TGTGCCAGCAGTTTATCCGGGACAGTTAGCAATCAGCCCCAGCATTTT.

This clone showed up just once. This chain's CDR3 is CASSRTGNYGYTF. Here the CDR3 DNA reads TGTGCCAGCAGTCGGACAGGGAACTATGGCTACACCTTC. This chain links TRBV6-6 with TRBJ1-2, with 8 bases matching TRBD1. The germline V gene has CDR1 MNHNY and CDR2 SVGAGI (reference sequence). V shed 5 bases, J shed 2 bases, and the junction held 1 base outside the gene matches. This CDR3 is built from 13 residues.

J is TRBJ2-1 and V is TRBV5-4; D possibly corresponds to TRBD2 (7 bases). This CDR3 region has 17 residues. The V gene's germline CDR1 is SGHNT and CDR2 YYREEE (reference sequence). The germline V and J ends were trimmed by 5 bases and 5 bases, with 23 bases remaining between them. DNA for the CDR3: TGTGCCAGCAGTCATTTTCTAGCAGCGGGGACAAACAATGAGCAGTTCTTC. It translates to CASSHFLAAGTNNEQFF. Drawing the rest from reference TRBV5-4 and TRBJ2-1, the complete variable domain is ETGVTQSPTHLIKTRGQQVTLRCSSQSGHNTVSWYQQALGQGPQFIFQYYREEENGRGNFPPRFSGLQFPNYSSELNVNALELDDSALYLCASSHFLAAGTNNEQFFGPGTRLTVL.

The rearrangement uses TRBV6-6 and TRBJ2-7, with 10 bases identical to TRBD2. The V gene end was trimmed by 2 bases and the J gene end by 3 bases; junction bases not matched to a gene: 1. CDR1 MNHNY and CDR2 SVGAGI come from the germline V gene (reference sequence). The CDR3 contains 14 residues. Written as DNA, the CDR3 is TGTGCCAGCAGTTACACTAGCGGGATCTACGAGCAGTACTTC. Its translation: CASSYTSGIYEQYF.

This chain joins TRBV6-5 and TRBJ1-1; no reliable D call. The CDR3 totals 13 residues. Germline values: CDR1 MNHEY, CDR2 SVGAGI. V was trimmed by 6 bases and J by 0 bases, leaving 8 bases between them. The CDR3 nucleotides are TGTGCCAGCAGGGCATGGTTGAACACTGAAGCTTTCTTT. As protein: CASRAWLNTEAFF.

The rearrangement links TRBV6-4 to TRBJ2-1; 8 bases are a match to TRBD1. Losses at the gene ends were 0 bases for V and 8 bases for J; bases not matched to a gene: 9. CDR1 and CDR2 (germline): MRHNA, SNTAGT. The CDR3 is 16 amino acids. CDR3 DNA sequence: TGTGCCAGCAGTGACTCGAGCAGGGGGCCGAGTCATGAGCAGTTCTTC. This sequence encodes CASSDSSRGPSHEQFF.

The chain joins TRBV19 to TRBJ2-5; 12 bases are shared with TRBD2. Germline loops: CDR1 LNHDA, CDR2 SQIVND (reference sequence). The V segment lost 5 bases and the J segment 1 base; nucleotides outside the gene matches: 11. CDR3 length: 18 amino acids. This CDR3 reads CASSRRGLAGGSQETQYF. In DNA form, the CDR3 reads TGTGCCAGTAGTCGCCGCGGTCTAGCGGGGGGGTCCCAAGAGACCCAGTACTTC. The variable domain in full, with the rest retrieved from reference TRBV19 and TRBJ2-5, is DGGITQSPKYLFRKEGQNVTLSCEQNLNHDAMYWYRQDPGQGLRLIYYSQIVNDFQKGDIAEGYSVSREKKESFPLTVTSAQKNPTAFYLCASSRRGLAGGSQETQYFGPGTRLLVL.

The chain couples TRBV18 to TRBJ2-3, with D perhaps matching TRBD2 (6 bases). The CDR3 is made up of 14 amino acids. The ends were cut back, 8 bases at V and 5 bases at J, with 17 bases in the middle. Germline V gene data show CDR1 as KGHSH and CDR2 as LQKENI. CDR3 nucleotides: TGTGCCAGCGGCAGCGGGCAGCTCGGAGATACGCAGTATTTT. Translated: CASGSGQLGDTQYF.

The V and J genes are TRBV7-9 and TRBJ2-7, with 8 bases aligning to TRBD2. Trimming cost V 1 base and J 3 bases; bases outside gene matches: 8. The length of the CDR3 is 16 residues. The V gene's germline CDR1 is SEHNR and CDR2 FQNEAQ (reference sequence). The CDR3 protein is CASSLVPSGFYYEQYF. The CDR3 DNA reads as TGTGCCAGCAGCTTAGTTCCTAGCGGGTTTTACTACGAGCAGTACTTC.

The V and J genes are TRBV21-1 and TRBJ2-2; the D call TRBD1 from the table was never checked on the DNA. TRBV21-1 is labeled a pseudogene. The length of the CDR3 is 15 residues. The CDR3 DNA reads TGTGCCAGCAGCAAAGGAGACAGGGAAACCGGGGAGCTGTTTTTT. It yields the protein CASSKGDRETGELFF.

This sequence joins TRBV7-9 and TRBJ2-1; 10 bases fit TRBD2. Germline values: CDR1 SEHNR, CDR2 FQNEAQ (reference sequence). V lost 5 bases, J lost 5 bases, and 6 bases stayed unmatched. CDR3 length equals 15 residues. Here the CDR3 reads CASSRAGGPHNEQFF. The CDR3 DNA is TGTGCCAGCAGCCGAGCGGGAGGGCCGCACAATGAGCAGTTCTTC. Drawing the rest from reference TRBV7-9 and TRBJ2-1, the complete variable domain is DTGVSQNPRHKITKRGQNVTFRCDPISEHNRLYWYRQTLGQGPEFLTYFQNEAQLEKSRLLSDRFSAERPKGSFSTLEIQRTEQGDSAMYLCASSRAGGPHNEQFFGPGTRLTVL.

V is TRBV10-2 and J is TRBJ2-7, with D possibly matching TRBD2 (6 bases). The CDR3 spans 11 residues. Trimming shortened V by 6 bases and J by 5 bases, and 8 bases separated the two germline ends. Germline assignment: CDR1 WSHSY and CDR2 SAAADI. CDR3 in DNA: TGCGCCAGCAGGTGGGGGGACGAGCAGTACTTC. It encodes CASRWGDEQYF.

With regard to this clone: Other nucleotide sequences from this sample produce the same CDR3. The CDR3 here is CASGTSTDTQYF. In nucleotides, the CDR3 is TGTGCCAGCGGGACTAGCACAGATACGCAGTATTTT. The chain couples TRBV28 to TRBJ2-3; D may be TRBD2 (6 bases). V lost 8 bases, J lost 0 bases, and 6 bases lay in between. The CDR3 has 12 residues. Germline CDR1 reads MDHEN; CDR2 reads SYDVKM.

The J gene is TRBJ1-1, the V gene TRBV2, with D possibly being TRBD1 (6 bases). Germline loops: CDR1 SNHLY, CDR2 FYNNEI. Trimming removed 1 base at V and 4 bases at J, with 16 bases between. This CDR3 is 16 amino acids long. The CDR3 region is CASSEVNWDTSTEAFF. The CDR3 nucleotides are TGTGCCAGCAGTGAAGTCAACTGGGACACCTCCACTGAAGCTTTCTTT.

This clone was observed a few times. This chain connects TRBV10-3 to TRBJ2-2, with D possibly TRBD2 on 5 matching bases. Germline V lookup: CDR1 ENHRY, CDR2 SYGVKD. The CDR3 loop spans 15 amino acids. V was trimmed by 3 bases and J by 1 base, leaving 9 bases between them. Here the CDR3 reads CAISEGGGNTGELFF. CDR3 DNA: TGTGCCATCAGTGAAGGAGGAGGGAACACCGGGGAGCTGTTTTTT.

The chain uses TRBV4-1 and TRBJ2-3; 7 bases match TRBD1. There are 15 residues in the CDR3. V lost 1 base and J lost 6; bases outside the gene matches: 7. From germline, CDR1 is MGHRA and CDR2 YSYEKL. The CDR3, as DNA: TGCGCCAGCAGCCAAGGGCAGGGGGTATTGGATACGCAGTATTTT. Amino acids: CASSQGQGVLDTQYF.

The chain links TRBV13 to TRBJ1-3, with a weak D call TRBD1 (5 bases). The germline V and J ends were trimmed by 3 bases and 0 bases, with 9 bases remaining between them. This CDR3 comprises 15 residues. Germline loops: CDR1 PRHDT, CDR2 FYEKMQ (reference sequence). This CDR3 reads CASSFGRASGNTIYF. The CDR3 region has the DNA TGTGCCAGCAGCTTTGGCAGGGCCTCTGGAAACACCATATATTTT.

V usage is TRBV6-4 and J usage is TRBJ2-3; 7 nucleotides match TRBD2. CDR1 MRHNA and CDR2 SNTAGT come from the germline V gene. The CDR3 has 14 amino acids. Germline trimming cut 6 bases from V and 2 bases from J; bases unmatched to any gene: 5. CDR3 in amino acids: CASSAGETTDTQYF. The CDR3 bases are TGTGCCAGCAGCGCGGGAGAGACCACAGATACGCAGTATTTT.

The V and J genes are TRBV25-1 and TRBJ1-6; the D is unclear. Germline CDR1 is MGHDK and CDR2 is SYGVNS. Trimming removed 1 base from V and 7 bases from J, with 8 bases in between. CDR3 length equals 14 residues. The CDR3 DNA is TGTGCCAGCAGTGAATCTAGGTTCAATTCACCCCTCCACTTT. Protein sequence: CASSESRFNSPLHF.

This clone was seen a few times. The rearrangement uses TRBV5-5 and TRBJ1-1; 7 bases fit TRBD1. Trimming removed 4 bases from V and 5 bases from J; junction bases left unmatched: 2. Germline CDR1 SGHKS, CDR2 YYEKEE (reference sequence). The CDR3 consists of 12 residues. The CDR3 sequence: CASSPQGTEAFF. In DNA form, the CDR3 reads TGTGCCAGCAGCCCACAGGGGACTGAAGCTTTCTTT.

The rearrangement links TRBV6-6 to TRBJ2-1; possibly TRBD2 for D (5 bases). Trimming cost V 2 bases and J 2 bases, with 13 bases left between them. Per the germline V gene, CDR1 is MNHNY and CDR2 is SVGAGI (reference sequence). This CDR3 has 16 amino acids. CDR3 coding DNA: TGTGCCAGCAGTTACGGTGCGGGTCAAACCTACAATGAGCAGTTCTTC. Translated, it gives CASSYGAGQTYNEQFF.

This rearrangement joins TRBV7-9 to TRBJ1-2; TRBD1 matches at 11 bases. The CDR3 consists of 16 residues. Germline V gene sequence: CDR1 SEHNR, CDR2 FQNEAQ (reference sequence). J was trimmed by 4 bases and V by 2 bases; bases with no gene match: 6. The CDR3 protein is CASSLIGTGGAYGYTF. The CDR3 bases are TGTGCCAGCAGCTTAATCGGGACAGGGGGTGCCTATGGCTACACCTTC.